Given below is one TCR beta chain in context. Its antigen is still unknown. The naive CD8 fraction comprised CD45RO-negative cells positively selected for CCR7 and excluded terminally differentiated effector memory CD45RA+ cells. This sample stems from a study of shared clonotypes between healthy human individuals. Points from the study as a whole: Large sequencing depth failed to make sorted-subset sequencing complete, rarefaction showed. The study found lower generation probabilities in non-shared clonotypes than in those shared by all four donors.

TCRdb keeps only in-frame clones here, not all; method: immunoSEQ multiplex PCR. The sample includes some 2,100,000 clones, roughly 91% of them seen just once. V was shortened by 7 bases and J by 0 bases, with 7 bases between the two germline ends. CDR1 is ENHRY and CDR2 is SYGVKD in the germline V gene. The CDR3 runs 13 residues. The sequencing sample was made of naive CD8+ T cells from PBMCs. This rearrangement joins TRBV10-3 to TRBJ2-1, with D perhaps TRBD2 (6 bases). This sequence was found in a man between 18 and 35 years old in good health. Some clones in this sample may be carry-over from other donors' samples. The CDR3 nucleotides are TGTGCCATCAAGGGAGGCTCCTACAATGAGCAGTTCTTC. It yields the protein CAIKGGSYNEQFF.